This T cell receptor beta chain was recovered during a study of T cells after posttransplantation cyclophosphamide. Data came from immunoSEQ multiplex PCR; TCRdb stores just in-frame clones and leaves some out. The repertoire has tens of thousands of clones, roughly nine tenths of them found once; the top ten carry 0.1%. In germline, CDR1 is LNHDA, CDR2 SQIVND (reference sequence). The CDR3 covers 13 residues. Germline trimming cut 6 bases from V and 7 bases from J; bases unmatched to any gene: 5. The naive gate required viable CD3+CD4+ or CD3+CD8+ cells with CCR7+CD45RA+CD45RO-CD95-CD27+CD28+ phenotype.

The chain is built from TRBV19 and TRBJ2-1, with 8 positions matching TRBD1. This clonotype was sampled from a man aged 30-40 years in good health and a related stem cell transplant donor. Sequencing used naive CD4+ T cells sorted from blood. CDR3 sequence (DNA): TGTGCCAGTAGCTGGACAGGGCAGAATGAGCAGTTCTTC. It yields the protein CASSWTGQNEQFF.